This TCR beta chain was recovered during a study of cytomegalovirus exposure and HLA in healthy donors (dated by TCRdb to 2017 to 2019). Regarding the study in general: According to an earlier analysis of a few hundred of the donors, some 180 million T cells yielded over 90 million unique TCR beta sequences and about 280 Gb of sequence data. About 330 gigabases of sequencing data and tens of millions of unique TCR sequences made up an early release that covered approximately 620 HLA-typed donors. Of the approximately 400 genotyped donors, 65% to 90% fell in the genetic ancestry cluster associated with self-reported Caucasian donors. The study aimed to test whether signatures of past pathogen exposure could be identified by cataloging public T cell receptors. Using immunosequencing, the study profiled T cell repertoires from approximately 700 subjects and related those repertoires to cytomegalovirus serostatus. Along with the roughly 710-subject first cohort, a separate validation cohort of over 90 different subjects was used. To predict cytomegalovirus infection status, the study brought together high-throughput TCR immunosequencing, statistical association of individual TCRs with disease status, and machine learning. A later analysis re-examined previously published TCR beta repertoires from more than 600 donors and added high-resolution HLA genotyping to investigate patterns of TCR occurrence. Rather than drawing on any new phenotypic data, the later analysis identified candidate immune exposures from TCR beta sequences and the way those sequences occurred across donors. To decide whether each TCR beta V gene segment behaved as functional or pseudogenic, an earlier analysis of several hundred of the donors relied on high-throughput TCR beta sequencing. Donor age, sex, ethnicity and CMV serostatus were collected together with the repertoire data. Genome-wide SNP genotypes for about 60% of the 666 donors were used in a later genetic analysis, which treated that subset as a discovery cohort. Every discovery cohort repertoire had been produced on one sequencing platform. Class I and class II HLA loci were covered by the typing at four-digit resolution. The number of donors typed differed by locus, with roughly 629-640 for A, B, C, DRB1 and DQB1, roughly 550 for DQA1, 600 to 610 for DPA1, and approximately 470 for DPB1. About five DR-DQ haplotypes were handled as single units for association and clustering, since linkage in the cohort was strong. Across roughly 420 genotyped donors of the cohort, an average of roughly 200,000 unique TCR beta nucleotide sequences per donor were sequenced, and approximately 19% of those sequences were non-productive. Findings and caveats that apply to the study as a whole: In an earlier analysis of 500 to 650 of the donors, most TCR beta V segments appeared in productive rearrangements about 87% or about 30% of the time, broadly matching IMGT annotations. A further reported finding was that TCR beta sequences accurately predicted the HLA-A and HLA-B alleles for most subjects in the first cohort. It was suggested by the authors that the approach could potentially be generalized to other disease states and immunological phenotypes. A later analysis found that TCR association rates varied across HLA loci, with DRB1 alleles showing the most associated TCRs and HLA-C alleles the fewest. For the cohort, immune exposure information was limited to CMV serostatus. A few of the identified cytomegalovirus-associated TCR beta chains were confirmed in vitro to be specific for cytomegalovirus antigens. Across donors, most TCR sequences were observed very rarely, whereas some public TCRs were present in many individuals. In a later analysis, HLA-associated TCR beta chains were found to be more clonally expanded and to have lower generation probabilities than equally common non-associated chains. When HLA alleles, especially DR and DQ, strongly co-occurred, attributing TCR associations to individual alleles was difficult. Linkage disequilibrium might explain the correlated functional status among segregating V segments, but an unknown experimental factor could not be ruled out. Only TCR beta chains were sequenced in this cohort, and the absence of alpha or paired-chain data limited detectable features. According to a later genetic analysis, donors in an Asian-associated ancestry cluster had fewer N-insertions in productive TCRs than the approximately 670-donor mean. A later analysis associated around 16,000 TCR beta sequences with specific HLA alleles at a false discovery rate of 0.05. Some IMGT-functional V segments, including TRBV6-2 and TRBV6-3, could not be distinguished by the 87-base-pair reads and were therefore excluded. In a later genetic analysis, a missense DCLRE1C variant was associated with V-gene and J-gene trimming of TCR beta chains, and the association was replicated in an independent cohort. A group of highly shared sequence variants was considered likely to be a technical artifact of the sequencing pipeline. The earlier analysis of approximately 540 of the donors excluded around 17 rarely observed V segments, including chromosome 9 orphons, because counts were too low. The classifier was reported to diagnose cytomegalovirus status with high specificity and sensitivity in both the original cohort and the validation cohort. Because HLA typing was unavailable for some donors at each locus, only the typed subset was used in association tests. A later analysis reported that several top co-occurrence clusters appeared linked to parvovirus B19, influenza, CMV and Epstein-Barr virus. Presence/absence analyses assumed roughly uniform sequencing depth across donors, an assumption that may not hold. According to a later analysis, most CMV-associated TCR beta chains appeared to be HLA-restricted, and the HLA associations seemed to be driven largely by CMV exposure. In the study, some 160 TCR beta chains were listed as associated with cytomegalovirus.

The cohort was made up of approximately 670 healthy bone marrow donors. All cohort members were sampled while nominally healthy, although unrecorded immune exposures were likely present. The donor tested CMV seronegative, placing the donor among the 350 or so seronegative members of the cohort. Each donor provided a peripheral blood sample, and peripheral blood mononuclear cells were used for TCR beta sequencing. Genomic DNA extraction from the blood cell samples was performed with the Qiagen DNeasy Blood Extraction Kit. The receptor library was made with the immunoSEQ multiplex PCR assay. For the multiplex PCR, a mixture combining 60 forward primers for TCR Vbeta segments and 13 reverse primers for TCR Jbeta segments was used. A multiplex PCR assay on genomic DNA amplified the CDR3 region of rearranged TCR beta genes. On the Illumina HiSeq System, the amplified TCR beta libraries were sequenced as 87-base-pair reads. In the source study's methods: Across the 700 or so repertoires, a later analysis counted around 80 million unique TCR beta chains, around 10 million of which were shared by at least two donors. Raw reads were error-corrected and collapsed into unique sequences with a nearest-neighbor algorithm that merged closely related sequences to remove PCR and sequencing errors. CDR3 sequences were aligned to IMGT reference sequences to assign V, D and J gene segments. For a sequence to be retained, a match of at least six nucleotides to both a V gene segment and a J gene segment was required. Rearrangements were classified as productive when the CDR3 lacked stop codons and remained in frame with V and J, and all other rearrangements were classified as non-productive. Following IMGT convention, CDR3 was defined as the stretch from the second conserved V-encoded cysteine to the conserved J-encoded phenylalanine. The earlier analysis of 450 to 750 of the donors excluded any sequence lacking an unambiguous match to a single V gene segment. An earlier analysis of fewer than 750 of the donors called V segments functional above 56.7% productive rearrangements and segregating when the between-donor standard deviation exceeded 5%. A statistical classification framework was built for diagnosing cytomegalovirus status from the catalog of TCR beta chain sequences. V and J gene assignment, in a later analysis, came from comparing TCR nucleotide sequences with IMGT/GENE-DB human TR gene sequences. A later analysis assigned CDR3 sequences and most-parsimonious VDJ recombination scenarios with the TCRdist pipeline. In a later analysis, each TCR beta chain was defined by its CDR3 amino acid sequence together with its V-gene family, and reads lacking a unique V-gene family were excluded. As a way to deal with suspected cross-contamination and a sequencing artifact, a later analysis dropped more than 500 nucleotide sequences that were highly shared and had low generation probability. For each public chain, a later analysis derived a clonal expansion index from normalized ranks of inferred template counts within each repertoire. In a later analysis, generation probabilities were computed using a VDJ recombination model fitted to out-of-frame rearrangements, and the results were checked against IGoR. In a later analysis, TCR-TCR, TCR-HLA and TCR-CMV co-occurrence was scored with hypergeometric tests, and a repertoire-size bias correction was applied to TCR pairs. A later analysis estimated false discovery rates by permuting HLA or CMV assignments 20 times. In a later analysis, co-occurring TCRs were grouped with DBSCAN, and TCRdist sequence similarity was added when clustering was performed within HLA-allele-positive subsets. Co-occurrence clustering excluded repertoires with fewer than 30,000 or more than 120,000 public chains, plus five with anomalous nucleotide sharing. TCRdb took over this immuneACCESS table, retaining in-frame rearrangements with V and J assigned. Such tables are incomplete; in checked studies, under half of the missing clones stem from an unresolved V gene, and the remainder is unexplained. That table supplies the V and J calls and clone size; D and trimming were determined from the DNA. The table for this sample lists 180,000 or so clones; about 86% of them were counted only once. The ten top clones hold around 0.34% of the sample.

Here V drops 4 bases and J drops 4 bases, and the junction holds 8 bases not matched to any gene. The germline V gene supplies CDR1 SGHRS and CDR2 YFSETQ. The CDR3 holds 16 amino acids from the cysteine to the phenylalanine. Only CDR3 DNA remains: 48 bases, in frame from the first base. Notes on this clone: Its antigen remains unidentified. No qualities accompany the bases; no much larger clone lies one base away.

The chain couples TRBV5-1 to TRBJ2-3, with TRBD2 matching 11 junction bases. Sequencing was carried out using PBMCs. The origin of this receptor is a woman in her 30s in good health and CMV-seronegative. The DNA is TGCGCCAGCAGCCTTAGCGGGGGGGCGTTTCCAGATACGCAGTATTTT. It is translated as CASSLSGGAFPDTQYF.